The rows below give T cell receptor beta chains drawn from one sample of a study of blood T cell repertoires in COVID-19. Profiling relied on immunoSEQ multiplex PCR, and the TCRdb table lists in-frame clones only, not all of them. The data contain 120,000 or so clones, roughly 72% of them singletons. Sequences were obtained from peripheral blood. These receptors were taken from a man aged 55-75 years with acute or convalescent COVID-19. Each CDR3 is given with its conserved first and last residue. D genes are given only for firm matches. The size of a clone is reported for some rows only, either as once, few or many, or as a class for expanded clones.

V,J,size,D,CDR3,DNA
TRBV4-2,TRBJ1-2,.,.,CASSQDLASYTF,TGTGCCAGCAGCCAAGACCTAGCGTCCTACACCTTC
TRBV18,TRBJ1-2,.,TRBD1,CASHGTGTYGYTF,TGTGCCAGCCACGGGACAGGGACTTATGGCTACACCTTC
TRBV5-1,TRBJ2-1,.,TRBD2,CASSGGLAVYNEQFF,TGCGCCAGCAGCGGGGGACTAGCGGTTTACAATGAGCAGTTCTTC
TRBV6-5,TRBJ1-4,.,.,CASSKTATNEKLFF,TGTGCCAGCAGTAAAACGGCAACTAATGAAAAACTGTTTTTT
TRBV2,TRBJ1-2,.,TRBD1,CASSRQGKGYTF,TGTGCCAGCAGTCGACAGGGAAAGGGCTACACCTTC
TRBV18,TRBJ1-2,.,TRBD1,CASSPIADRGNYGYTF,TGTGCCAGCTCACCAATTGCGGACAGGGGGAACTATGGCTACACCTTC
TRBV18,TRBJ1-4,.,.,CASSPEGIGTNEKLFF,TGTGCCAGCTCACCGGAGGGGATTGGCACTAATGAAAAACTGTTTTTT
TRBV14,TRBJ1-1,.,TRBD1,CASSRQGNTEAFF,TGTGCCAGCAGCCGACAGGGGAACACTGAAGCTTTCTTT
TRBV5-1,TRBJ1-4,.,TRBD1,CASSRLPPGTGAQGEKLFF,TGCGCCAGCAGCCGGTTACCCCCCGGGACAGGGGCCCAAGGGGAAAAACTGTTTTTT
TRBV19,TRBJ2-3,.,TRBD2,CASSRTSGGDTDTQYF,TGTGCCAGTAGTAGGACTAGCGGGGGGGATACAGATACGCAGTATTTT
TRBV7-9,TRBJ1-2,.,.,CASSGEGRGYGYTF,TGTGCCAGCAGCGGGGAGGGTCGTGGCTATGGCTACACCTTC
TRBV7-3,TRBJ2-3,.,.,CASSSGRDTDTQYF,TGTGCCAGCAGCTCCGGGAGAGACACAGATACGCAGTATTTT
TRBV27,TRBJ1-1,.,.,CASSLGLNTEAFF,TGTGCCAGCAGTTTAGGGCTGAACACTGAAGCTTTCTTT
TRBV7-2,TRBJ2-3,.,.,CASSLVRSADTQYF,TGTGCCAGCAGCTTAGTTCGGTCTGCAGATACGCAGTATTTT
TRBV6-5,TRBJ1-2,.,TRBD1,CASIPHRQGGYTF,TGTGCCAGCATTCCACATAGACAGGGAGGCTACACCTTC
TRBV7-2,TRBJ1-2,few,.,CASSFQTDYGYTF,TGTGCCAGCAGTTTTCAGACAGACTATGGCTACACCTTC
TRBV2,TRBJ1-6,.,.,CASSGQGSYSPLHF,TGTGCCAGCAGTGGGCAGGGGTCCTACTCACCCCTCCACTTT
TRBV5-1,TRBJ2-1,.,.,CASSYLQGGSYNEQFF,TGCGCCAGCAGCTACCTCCAGGGGGGCTCCTACAATGAGCAGTTCTTC
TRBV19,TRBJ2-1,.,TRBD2,CASSISGRPLGGQFF,TGTGCCAGTAGTATTAGCGGGAGGCCCCTAGGTGGGCAGTTCTTC
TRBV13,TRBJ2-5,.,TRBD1,CASSLAGQGTQYF,TGTGCCAGCAGTCTAGCTGGACAGGGAACCCAGTACTTC
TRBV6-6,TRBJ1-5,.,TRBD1,CASRPGQGQPQHF,TGTGCCAGCAGGCCGGGACAGGGTCAGCCCCAGCATTTT
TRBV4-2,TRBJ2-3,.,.,CASSQEERVIADTQYF,TGTGCCAGCAGCCAAGAGGAGCGGGTAATCGCAGATACGCAGTATTTT
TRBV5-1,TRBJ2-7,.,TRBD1,CASSFGTGTYEQYF,TGCGCCAGCAGCTTTGGGACAGGAACCTACGAGCAGTACTTC
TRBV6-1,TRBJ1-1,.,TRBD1,CASSADRGPRDTEAFF,TGTGCCAGCAGTGCCGACAGGGGGCCCAGGGACACTGAAGCTTTCTTT
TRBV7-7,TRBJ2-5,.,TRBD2,CASRDTGTSGETQYF,TGTGCCAGCAGAGATACCGGGACTAGCGGGGAGACCCAGTACTTC
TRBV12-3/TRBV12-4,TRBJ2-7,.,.,CASSSNFYEQYF,TGTGCCAGCAGTTCAAACTTCTACGAGCAGTACTTC
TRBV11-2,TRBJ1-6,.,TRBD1,CASSLTGGYNSPLHF,TGTGCCAGCAGCTTGACAGGGGGCTATAATTCACCCCTCCACTTT
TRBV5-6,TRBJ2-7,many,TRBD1,CASAPGQGYEQYF,TGTGCCAGCGCCCCGGGACAGGGCTACGAGCAGTACTTC
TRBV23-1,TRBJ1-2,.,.,CASSPERQVVSNYGYTF,TGCGCCAGCAGCCCGGAAAGACAGGTAGTTAGTAACTATGGCTACACCTTC
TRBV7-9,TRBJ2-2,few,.,CASSFSRNTGELFF,TGTGCCAGCAGTTTTAGTAGGAACACCGGGGAGCTGTTTTTT
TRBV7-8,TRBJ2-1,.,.,CASSFALADITYNEQFF,TGTGCCAGCAGCTTCGCCCTCGCGGACATCACCTACAATGAGCAGTTCTTC
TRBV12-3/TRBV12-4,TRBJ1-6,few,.,CASSSPPDSPLHF,TGTGCCAGCAGTTCCCCTCCTGATTCACCCCTCCACTTT
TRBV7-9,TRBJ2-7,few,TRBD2,CASRFTSGNYEQYF,TGTGCCAGCAGGTTCACTAGCGGAAACTACGAGCAGTACTTC
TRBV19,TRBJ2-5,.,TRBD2,CASSTPSGSETQYF,TGTGCCAGTAGTACCCCTAGCGGGAGTGAGACCCAGTACTTC
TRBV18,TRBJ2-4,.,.,CASSPPAAKNIQYF,TGTGCCAGCTCACCACCAGCGGCCAAAAACATTCAGTACTTC
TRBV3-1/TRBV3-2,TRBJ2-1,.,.,CASSQSVSEQFF,TGTGCCAGCAGCCAAAGTGTGAGTGAGCAGTTCTTC
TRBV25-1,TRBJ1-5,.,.,CASSDTGKVQPQHF,TGTGCCAGCAGCGATACAGGGAAAGTTCAGCCCCAGCATTTT
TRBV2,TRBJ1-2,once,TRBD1,CASTRQGLNYGYTF,TGTGCCAGCACTAGACAGGGATTAAACTATGGCTACACCTTC
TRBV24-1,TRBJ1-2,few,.,CATSYDGRGSGYTF,TGTGCCACCAGCTACGACGGCAGGGGATCTGGCTACACCTTC